This TCR beta chain stems from a study of blood T cell repertoires in COVID-19. At the level of the study: The origin of the acute and convalescent COVID-19 samples was the United States, Italy and Spain. PBMCs, B-cell-depleted T cells, or T cells were the source of the cDNA or gDNA that made up the material.

Germline lookup yields CDR1 SGHTA and CDR2 FQGNSA. The CDR3 has 15 amino acids. V shed 1 base and J shed 6 bases, with 13 bases lying between them. Per the original methods: From reference gene primer amplification, estimates of nucleated cell counts were derived. Profiled with immunoSEQ multiplex PCR; TCRdb holds only in-frame clones, not every one. The V and J calls and clone size were taken over from that table, and D and trimming were inferred from the DNA. The sample carries 45,000 to 65,000 clones, 90% to 95% recorded once. The TCR comes from a man aged 45-65 years with acute or convalescent COVID-19. Source material: peripheral blood. V is TRBV7-2 and J is TRBJ1-5, with D possibly being TRBD1 (5 bases). The CDR3 nucleotides read TGTGCCAGCAGCTTAGGATTGGGGCTACCTCAGCCCCAGCATTTT. Translating gives CASSLGLGLPQPQHF.